This is a list of T cell receptor beta chains from one sample in a study of patients and donors after allogeneic stem cell transplantation. In TCRdb, the RT-PCR reads were re-called with MiXCR into one record per CDR3 protein. The sample carries 920,000 or so distinct CDR3 sequences, roughly 18% recorded once. Sequenced: blood, either unsorted or a sorted T cell fraction (not recorded which). The receptors were gathered from a human donor who was either an allogeneic HSCT recipient or a stem cell or donor lymphocyte infusion donor (not recorded which). It is not recorded whose cells these are; they may come from a transplant donor. CDR3s include the opening cysteine and the closing phenylalanine or tryptophan. Size tells how often a clone was seen (once, few, many) or the class of an expanded clone, and some rows leave it out.

size	V	J	length	CDR3
many	TRBV24-1	TRBJ2-5	15	CATSDSTGSGETQYF
few	TRBV20-1	TRBJ2-7	13	CSANDRVSAEQYF
NA	TRBV15	TRBJ2-3	16	CATSRGTGMSTDTQYF
NA	TRBV7-2	TRBJ1-5	14	CASSLEPGLQPQHF
once	TRBV6-5	TRBJ1-5	14	CASSYTIHNQPQHF
few	TRBV3-1	TRBJ1-2	16	CASSHNRAETGNGYTF
few	TRBV25-1	TRBJ2-7	14	CASSEGLRGYEQYF
few	TRBV6-4	TRBJ1-1	15	CASSPEGFMNTEAFF
NA	TRBV3-1	TRBJ2-4	16	CASSQGTSGPKNIQYF
few	TRBV28	TRBJ2-1	16	CASSKTAGGPRNEQFF
NA	TRBV9	TRBJ2-1	12	CASSVPNNEQFF
NA	TRBV24-1	TRBJ2-7	13	CATSDPGSLEQYF
few	TRBV12-3/TRBV12-4	TRBJ2-7	17	CASSFGVRDSRTYEQYF
NA	TRBV5-1	TRBJ2-7	13	CASSLEGFSEQYF
few	TRBV5-1	TRBJ2-7	14	CASSLLDGTYEQYF
few	TRBV6-1	TRBJ2-7	13	CASRDRVLSEQYF
NA	TRBV6-1	TRBJ2-7	14	CASSMTGGAGEQYF
few	TRBV4-2	TRBJ1-5	13	CASSQQGMQPQHF
few	TRBV29-1	TRBJ1-2	13	CSVEGYSDYGYTF
many	TRBV4-2	TRBJ1-6	13	CASSPRGYSPLHF
NA	TRBV5-6	TRBJ1-2	17	CASSLKDRGRIGYGYTF
NA	TRBV5-6	TRBJ1-3	16	CASSSFARRQGNTIYF
NA	TRBV19	TRBJ1-2	15	CASSSRDRVGYGYTF
few	TRBV2	TRBJ1-2	15	CAVPGGLPPDHGYTF
NA	TRBV3-1	TRBJ1-4	15	CASSQRQARSEKLFF
NA	TRBV15	TRBJ2-1	16	CATSRVGAGGFTGQFF
NA	TRBV27	TRBJ1-2	18	CASSLSGAAPPGHYGYTF
NA	TRBV12-3/TRBV12-4	TRBJ2-3	16	CANGTSPLASTDTQYF
many	TRBV9	TRBJ2-5	14	CASSVVSREETQYF
NA	TRBV11-2	TRBJ1-1	17	CASSRMKMGKMNTEAFF
NA	TRBV27	TRBJ2-7	17	CASSFAPSGPGIYEQYF
few	TRBV6-1	TRBJ2-3	16	CASSIRTGLSTDTQYF
NA	TRBV5-1	TRBJ2-5	15	CASSEFGLAGETQYF
few	TRBV20-1	TRBJ2-7	14	CSARSAGSSYEQYF
NA	TRBV6-1	TRBJ1-1	14	CASTGGAGGTEAFF
many	TRBV20-1	TRBJ2-7	14	CSARGGPNSYEQYF